One and the same sample provided the 28 T cell receptor beta chains below, sequenced in a study of T cell responses to AZD1222 COVID-19 vaccine. Profiling relied on immunoSEQ multiplex PCR, and the TCRdb table lists in-frame clones only, not all of them. This table has some 140,000 clones, more than 85% appearing once. This material consisted of peripheral blood, taken on day 0 of AZD1222 vaccination. The receptors here all came from an adult in good health.

V gene TRBV2 combines with J gene TRBJ2-4; D might be TRBD1 (5 bases). This CDR3 has 13 residues. The V gene's germline CDR1 is SNHLY and CDR2 FYNNEI. Trimming cost V 4 bases and J 13 bases, with 17 bases left between them. Written as DNA, the CDR3 is TGTGCCAGCAGTGTTGGGAAAGGACAATACCAGTACTTC. This codes for CASSVGKGQYQYF.

The rearrangement joins TRBV5-4 to TRBJ2-7; tentative D call: TRBD2 (6 bases). The CDR3 has 15 amino acids. Trimming took off 2 bases at V and 5 bases at J, with 17 bases between the two ends. Per germline, CDR1 SGHNT and CDR2 YYREEE (reference sequence). CDR3 loop: CASSFGGVLGDEQYF. DNA for the CDR3: TGTGCCAGCAGCTTCGGCGGGGTTTTGGGAGACGAGCAGTACTTC. Together with reference TRBV5-4 and TRBJ2-7, the CDR3 gives the full variable domain: ETGVTQSPTHLIKTRGQQVTLRCSSQSGHNTVSWYQQALGQGPQFIFQYYREEENGRGNFPPRFSGLQFPNYSSELNVNALELDDSALYLCASSFGGVLGDEQYFGPGTRLTVT.

V and J are TRBV11-3 and TRBJ2-5, with 7 bases that match TRBD1. This CDR3 comprises 14 residues. Germline V gene sequence: CDR1 SGHNT, CDR2 YENEEA. The J segment lost 6 bases and the V segment lost 7 bases, leaving 11 bases of the junction unmatched. The CDR3 nucleotides read TGTGCCAGCATCGTTACAGGGGTGGGAAAGACCCAGTACTTC. Its protein product is CASIVTGVGKTQYF.

This rearrangement joins TRBV6-5 to TRBJ1-2; 9 bases are shared with TRBD1. The CDR3 extends over 15 amino acids. Trimming at V came to 4 bases and at J to 4 bases, leaving 7 bases not matched to a gene. Germline lookup yields CDR1 MNHEY and CDR2 SVGAGI. CDR3: CASSWTGVNLYGYTF. The CDR3 bases are TGTGCCAGCAGTTGGACAGGGGTGAACCTCTATGGCTACACCTTC.

The V gene is TRBV28, the J gene TRBJ2-3; D ambiguous. The CDR3 covers 15 residues. Germline V gene sequence: CDR1 MDHEN, CDR2 SYDVKM. V was shortened by 2 bases and J by 0 bases, with 9 bases between the two germline ends. This CDR3 reads CASSLKAVSTDTQYF. CDR3 nucleotides: TGTGCCAGCAGTTTAAAGGCAGTTAGCACAGATACGCAGTATTTT.

The V gene is TRBV7-2, the J gene TRBJ1-1; 7 bases agree with TRBD1. V trimming: 0 bases; J trimming: 5 bases; junction bases outside the gene matches: 9. This CDR3 spans 16 amino acids. The V gene's germline CDR1 is SGHTA and CDR2 FQGNSA. The CDR3 DNA sequence: TGTGCCAGCAGCTTAGCGCTGACAGGGAGAGGGACTGAAGCTTTCTTT. Translating it yields CASSLALTGRGTEAFF. The full variable domain, with the rest looked up from reference TRBV7-2 and TRBJ1-1, is GAGVSQSPSNKVTEKGKDVELRCDPISGHTALYWYRQSLGQGLEFLIYFQGNSAPDKSGLPSDRFSAERTGGSVSTLTIQRTQQEDSAVYLCASSLALTGRGTEAFFGQGTRLTVV.

This chain uses TRBV5-8 with TRBJ1-4; a weak D match, TRBD1 (5 bases). With 4 bases removed from V and 0 bases from J, the gap between germline ends came to 13 bases. This CDR3 region has 16 residues. Germline CDR1 reads SGHTS; CDR2 reads YDEGEE. The CDR3 region is CASSAGRRTTNEKLFF. CDR3 in DNA: TGTGCCAGCAGCGCGGGACGGAGGACAACTAATGAAAAACTGTTTTTT.

This clone was seen a single time. The chain carries TRBV19 and TRBJ2-5; 7 bases line up with TRBD1. Germline loops: CDR1 LNHDA, CDR2 SQIVND (reference sequence). V was pared by 6 bases and J by 2 bases, with 6 bases of the junction left unmatched. The CDR3 runs 14 residues. The CDR3: CASSTGTVQETQYF. In nucleotides, the CDR3 is TGTGCCAGTAGCACTGGGACAGTTCAAGAGACCCAGTACTTC.

The J gene is TRBJ1-1, the V gene TRBV15; D perhaps matches TRBD1 (6 bases). The CDR3 length is 15 residues. Trimming left V 5 bases short and J 1 base short, with 14 bases between. Germline assignment: CDR1 LNHNV and CDR2 YYDKDF (reference sequence). The CDR3 DNA follows: TGTGCCACCAGCGGCCGGGGGCCGGCGAACACTGAAGCTTTCTTT. Amino acid sequence: CATSGRGPANTEAFF.

The V gene is TRBV5-6, the J gene TRBJ1-5; D unclear. The length of the CDR3 is 12 residues. The germline CDR1 and CDR2 sequences are SGHDT and YYEEEE. The V end lost 2 bases, the J end lost 5 bases, and 5 bases lay between the germline ends. The CDR3 loop reads CASSLADQPQHF. CDR3 bases: TGTGCCAGCAGCTTAGCGGATCAGCCCCAGCATTTT.

This sequence joins TRBV7-2 and TRBJ2-7, with TRBD1 matching over 8 bases. Germline CDR1 reads SGHTA; CDR2 reads FQGNSA. The CDR3 length is 14 residues. Unmatched junction bases numbered 3, after V lost 5 bases and J lost 0 bases. DNA for the CDR3: TGTGCCAGCAGCCTGACAGGGGACTCCTACGAGCAGTACTTC. Its translation is CASSLTGDSYEQYF.

The chain joins TRBV21-1 to TRBJ1-6. TRBV21-1 is deemed a pseudogene. The CDR3 is 17 residues long. CDR3 in DNA: TGTGCCAGCAGCAAAAGCCTTTACTACTCCTATAATTCACCCCTCCACTTT. This codes for CASSKSLYYSYNSPLHF.

The chain combines TRBV9 with TRBJ1-1; possible D gene TRBD1, 5 bases. The CDR3 is 12 residues long. Germline lookup yields CDR1 SGDLS and CDR2 YYNGEE. Trimming stripped 0 bases from V and 10 bases from J, with 10 bases between. The CDR3 bases are TGTGCCAGCAGCGTAGGTTCCGGGGCAGCTTTCTTT. It yields the protein CASSVGSGAAFF. The full variable domain, in which reference TRBV9 and TRBJ1-1 provide the parts outside the CDR3, is DSGVTQTPKHLITATGQRVTLRCSPRSGDLSVYWYQQSLDQGLQFLIQYYNGEERAKGNILERFSAQQFPDLHSELNLSSLELGDSALYFCASSVGSGAAFFGQGTRLTVV.

This clone was counted only a few times. The chain combines TRBV7-2 with TRBJ2-3; 9 nucleotides align to TRBD1. V was clipped by 8 bases and J by 6 bases; unmatched bases: 9. The CDR3 loop spans 14 amino acids. From germline, CDR1 is SGHTA and CDR2 FQGNSA. The CDR3 DNA reads TGTGCCAGCGTTACTAGAGGGACAGGGGATACGCAGTATTTT. Translated: CASVTRGTGDTQYF. Together with reference TRBV7-2 and TRBJ2-3, the CDR3 gives the full variable domain: GAGVSQSPSNKVTEKGKDVELRCDPISGHTALYWYRQSLGQGLEFLIYFQGNSAPDKSGLPSDRFSAERTGGSVSTLTIQRTQQEDSAVYLCASVTRGTGDTQYFGPGTRLTVL.

The rearrangement uses TRBV19 and TRBJ1-5, with 7 bases matching TRBD1. The V and J ends lost 6 bases and 4 bases, in that order; junction bases with no gene match: 9. CDR3 length: 15 residues. CDR1 is LNHDA and CDR2 is SQIVND in the germline V gene (reference sequence). This chain's CDR3 is CASSPWTQGNQPQHF. The CDR3 nucleotides are TGTGCCAGTAGCCCTTGGACACAGGGGAATCAGCCCCAGCATTTT.

The chain employs TRBV19 and TRBJ1-3; D remains unclear. The CDR3 is made up of 13 amino acids. The V end lost 6 bases, the J end lost 7 bases, and 13 bases lay between the germline ends. From germline, CDR1 is LNHDA and CDR2 SQIVND (reference sequence). CDR3: CASSDQAGNTIYF. CDR3 DNA: TGTGCCAGTAGCGACCAGGCCGGCAACACCATATATTTT.

Here the CDR3 DNA reads TGTGCCAGCAGCCGACGGAGCTCTGGAAACACCATATATTTT. Its translation is CASSRRSSGNTIYF. The J gene is TRBJ1-3, the V gene TRBV6-5; the D is unclear. CDR1 MNHEY and CDR2 SVGAGI come from the germline V gene. The CDR3 loop spans 14 amino acids. V was cut by 6 bases and J by 0 bases, with 9 bases left in between.

The chain joins TRBV30 to TRBJ2-7; D call uncertain. Per the germline V gene, CDR1 is GTSNPN and CDR2 is SVGIG (reference sequence). The CDR3 sequence is 11 residues long. V was trimmed by 3 bases and J by 7 bases, leaving 10 bases between them. The CDR3 sequence: CAWRRLEEQYF. For the CDR3, the DNA is TGTGCCTGGAGGAGACTCGAGGAGCAGTACTTC.

This chain links TRBV7-9 with TRBJ2-1; D gene unclear. Germline assignment: CDR1 SEHNR and CDR2 FQNEAQ (reference sequence). The CDR3 has 14 residues. V was cut by 2 bases and J by 6 bases, with 11 bases left in between. The CDR3 region is CASSLSWSGNEQFF. The CDR3 DNA is TGTGCCAGCAGCTTATCCTGGTCCGGCAATGAGCAGTTCTTC.

There are a few counts of this clone. The V and J genes are TRBV28 and TRBJ1-1; D not certain. V gave up 5 bases and J gave up 0 bases, with 7 bases separating them. The CDR3 is 13 amino acids. Germline V lookup: CDR1 MDHEN, CDR2 SYDVKM. The CDR3 here is CASSRNLNTEAFF. The CDR3 nucleotides are TGTGCCAGCAGTCGAAATTTGAACACTGAAGCTTTCTTT. Drawing the rest from reference TRBV28 and TRBJ1-1, the complete variable domain is DVKVTQSSRYLVKRTGEKVFLECVQDMDHENMFWYRQDPGLGLRLIYFSYDVKMKEKGDIPEGYSVSREKKERFSLILESASTNQTSMYLCASSRNLNTEAFFGQGTRLTVV.

The chain's CDR3 is CASNPPSGEYNEQFF. The CDR3 DNA reads as TGTGCCAGCAACCCCCCTAGCGGGGAATACAATGAGCAGTTCTTC. The J gene is TRBJ2-1, the V gene TRBV7-2; 9 bases are shared with TRBD2. CDR3 length equals 15 residues. The junction had 8 bases not matched to a gene; V was cut back by 7 bases and J by 4 bases. Germline CDR1 is SGHTA and CDR2 is FQGNSA.

This clone appeared once. J is TRBJ1-2 and V is TRBV7-2; unclear D gene. Germline V gene sequence: CDR1 SGHTA, CDR2 FQGNSA. The CDR3 spans 16 residues. V was trimmed by 1 base and J by 6 bases, leaving 18 bases between them. DNA of the CDR3: TGTGCCAGCAGCTTAGTGGGCAGTAGCTATCAGGATGGCTACACCTTC. Translating it yields CASSLVGSSYQDGYTF. Using reference TRBV7-2 and TRBJ1-2 for the parts outside the CDR3, the full variable domain is GAGVSQSPSNKVTEKGKDVELRCDPISGHTALYWYRQSLGQGLEFLIYFQGNSAPDKSGLPSDRFSAERTGGSVSTLTIQRTQQEDSAVYLCASSLVGSSYQDGYTFGSGTRLTVV.

The J gene is TRBJ1-1, the V gene TRBV2; D not certain. V was cut by 8 bases and J by 5 bases, with 15 bases left in between. The CDR3 extends over 13 amino acids. The germline gives CDR1 SNHLY, CDR2 FYNNEI. CDR3 region: CASPEDGSTEAFF. CDR3 bases: TGTGCCAGCCCGGAGGACGGATCGACTGAAGCTTTCTTT.

The genes are TRBV11-2 and TRBJ2-2; TRBD1 or TRBD2 may be the D gene (6 bases each). The CDR3 is 14 amino acids. The V end lost 8 bases, the J end lost 1 base, and 11 bases lay between the germline ends. Germline CDR1 reads SGHAT; CDR2 reads FQNNGV. CDR3 sequence: CASDRGQNTGELFF. CDR3 sequence (DNA): TGTGCCAGCGATCGGGGGCAGAACACCGGGGAGCTGTTTTTT.

The rearrangement links TRBV7-9 to TRBJ1-2; 9 bases are shared with TRBD1. The CDR3 is 15 amino acids. Germline loops: CDR1 SEHNR, CDR2 FQNEAQ (reference sequence). V trimming: 2 bases; J trimming: 0 bases; junction bases outside the gene matches: 1. CDR3 sequence: CASSLRQGANYGYTF. The CDR3 DNA reads TGTGCCAGCAGCTTAAGACAGGGGGCTAACTATGGCTACACCTTC.

This clone has just a few counts. The CDR3 region is CASSARDRGLRGANVLTF. The CDR3 coding sequence is TGTGCCAGCAGCGCACGGGACAGGGGGCTGCGGGGGGCCAACGTCCTGACTTTC. This rearrangement joins TRBV7-9 to TRBJ2-6; TRBD1 aligns across 12 bases. Germline CDR1 SEHNR, CDR2 FQNEAQ (reference sequence). Losses at the gene ends were 5 bases for V and 4 bases for J; bases not matched to a gene: 9. This CDR3 contains 18 residues.

The CDR3 is CASSGGQANYGYTF. CDR3 DNA sequence: TGCGCCAGCAGTGGGGGACAAGCAAACTATGGCTACACCTTC. The V gene is TRBV10-1, the J gene TRBJ1-2; tentative D call: TRBD1 (6 bases). The ends were cut back, 4 bases at V and 2 bases at J, with 11 bases in the middle. CDR3 length equals 14 residues. Germline CDR1 is WNHNN and CDR2 is SYGVQD (reference sequence).

The rearrangement joins TRBV28 to TRBJ1-5; TRBD1 is a possible D gene (5 bases). The V and J ends lost 4 bases and 5 bases respectively, with 15 bases between them. This CDR3 comprises 15 residues. From germline, CDR1 is MDHEN and CDR2 SYDVKM. CDR3 in DNA: TGTGCCAGCAGTTGGGGACGGGGGATTGATCAGCCCCAGCATTTT. Its translation is CASSWGRGIDQPQHF. The full variable domain, rest sourced from reference TRBV28 and TRBJ1-5, is DVKVTQSSRYLVKRTGEKVFLECVQDMDHENMFWYRQDPGLGLRLIYFSYDVKMKEKGDIPEGYSVSREKKERFSLILESASTNQTSMYLCASSWGRGIDQPQHFGDGTRLSIL.